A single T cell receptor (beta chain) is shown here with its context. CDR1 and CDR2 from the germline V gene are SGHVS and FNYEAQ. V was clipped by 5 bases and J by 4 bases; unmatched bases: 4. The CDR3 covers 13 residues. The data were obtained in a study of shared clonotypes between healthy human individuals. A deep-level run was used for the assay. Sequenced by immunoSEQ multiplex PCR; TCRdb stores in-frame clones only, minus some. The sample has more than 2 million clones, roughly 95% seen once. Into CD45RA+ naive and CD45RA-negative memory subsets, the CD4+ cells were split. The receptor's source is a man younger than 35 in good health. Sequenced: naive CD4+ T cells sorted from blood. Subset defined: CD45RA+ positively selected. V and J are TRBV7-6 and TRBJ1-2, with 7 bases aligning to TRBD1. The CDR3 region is CASSRGQAYGYTF. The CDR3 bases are TGTGCCAGCAGCCGCGGACAGGCCTATGGCTACACCTTC.